Listed below are T cell receptor beta chains from one sample, sequenced in a study of Ad26.COV2.S vaccination and SARS-CoV-2 variants. Method: immunoSEQ multiplex PCR; TCRdb's copy keeps in-frame clones and lacks some. The top ten clones hold about 3.8% of a sample with 300,000 to 450,000 clones, around 92% of them seen once. The sample here was peripheral blood, taken after recovery from COVID-19. The source of these receptors is a human donor who had recovered from COVID-19. Each CDR3 is given with its conserved first and last residue. D genes are given only for firm matches. A row's size may be missing; if present it is once, few, many or a size class.

V	D	size	J	DNA	CDR3
TRBV6-2/TRBV6-3	-	-	TRBJ2-5	TGTGCCAGCAGTTACAGTTTCGGGACCCGAGAGACCCAGTACTTC	CASSYSFGTRETQYF
TRBV18	-	-	TRBJ2-3	TGTGCCAGCTCATCCGGAGGGACAGATACGCAGTATTTT	CASSSGGTDTQYF
TRBV12-3/TRBV12-4	-	once	TRBJ2-5	TGTGCCAGCGCCGCCGGGGAGACCCAGTACTTC	CASAAGETQYF
TRBV5-1	-	-	TRBJ2-3	TGCGCCAGCAGCTTGGACTGGCTTGGCACAGATACGCAGTATTTT	CASSLDWLGTDTQYF
TRBV12-5	-	-	TRBJ2-4	TGTGCTAGTGCCGTCACCGGCCGGTCGGTCATTCAGTACTTC	CASAVTGRSVIQYF
TRBV19	-	once	TRBJ1-1	TGTGCCAGTAGTAAAGGCATCACTGAAGCTTTCTTT	CASSKGITEAFF
TRBV6-5	TRBD1	-	TRBJ1-1	TGTGCCAGCGGCCATAAACAGGGGGCGACTGAAGCTTTCTTT	CASGHKQGATEAFF
TRBV9	-	-	TRBJ1-1	TGTGCCAGCAGCGACAACCCTATGGCAATGAACACTGAAGCTTTCTTT	CASSDNPMAMNTEAFF
TRBV27	-	once	TRBJ2-1	TGTGCCAGCAGTTTCGGAGCAAATGAGCAGTTCTTC	CASSFGANEQFF
TRBV3-1/TRBV3-2	-	-	TRBJ2-7	TGTGCCAGCAGCCAAGAATCCGAGCAGTACTTC	CASSQESEQYF
TRBV7-9	-	-	TRBJ2-1	TGTGCCAGCAGCCCACTAGCTCATGAGCAGTTCTTC	CASSPLAHEQFF
TRBV18	-	-	TRBJ2-2	TGTGCCAGCTCACCGAATTACTCTAGCGGGGAGCTGTTTTTT	CASSPNYSSGELFF
TRBV10-3	-	-	TRBJ2-1	TGTGCCATCAGTGGGATGGGGGTGCCCAGTGAGCAGTTCTTC	CAISGMGVPSEQFF
TRBV5-4	-	-	TRBJ2-1	TGTGCCAGCAGCCCCCGATCCGGTGACAATGAGCAGTTCTTC	CASSPRSGDNEQFF
TRBV12-5	-	-	TRBJ2-7	TGTGCTAGTGGTGGAGAAACATACGAGCAGTACTTC	CASGGETYEQYF